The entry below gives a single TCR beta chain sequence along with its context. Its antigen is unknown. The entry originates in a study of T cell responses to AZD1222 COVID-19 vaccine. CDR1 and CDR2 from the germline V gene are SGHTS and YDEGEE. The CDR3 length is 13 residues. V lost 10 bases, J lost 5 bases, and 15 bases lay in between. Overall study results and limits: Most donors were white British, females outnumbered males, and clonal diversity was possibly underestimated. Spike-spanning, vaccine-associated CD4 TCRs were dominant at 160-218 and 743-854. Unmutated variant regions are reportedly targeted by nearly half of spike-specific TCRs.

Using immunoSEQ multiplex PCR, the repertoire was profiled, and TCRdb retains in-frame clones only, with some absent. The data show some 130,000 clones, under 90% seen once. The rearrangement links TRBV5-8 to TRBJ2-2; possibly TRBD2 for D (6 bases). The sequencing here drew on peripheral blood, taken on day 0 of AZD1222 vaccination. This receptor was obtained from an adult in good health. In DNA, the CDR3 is TGTGCCTATCGGGGGTTTAGGACCGGGGAGCTGTTTTTT. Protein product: CAYRGFRTGELFF. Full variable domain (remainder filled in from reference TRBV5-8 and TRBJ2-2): EAGVTQSPTHLIKTRGQQATLRCSPISGHTSVYWYQQALGLGLQFLLWYDEGEERNRGNFPPRFSGRQFPNYSSELNVNALELEDSALYLCAYRGFRTGELFFGEGSRLTVL.